The 3 T cell receptor beta chains presented below share a single source sample, sequenced in a study of blood T cell repertoires in COVID-19. TCRdb's table, derived via immunoSEQ multiplex PCR, lists solely in-frame clones and lacks some. Among under 250,000 clones listed, roughly four fifths were seen once. The sample was peripheral blood. The receptors were gathered from a woman aged 40-49 years with acute or convalescent COVID-19.

This clone was recorded once. The chain uses TRBV7-9 and TRBJ2-7; no reliable D call. V was trimmed by 5 bases and J by 6 bases, leaving 11 bases between them. Germline V CDR1 and CDR2: SEHNR, FQNEAQ (reference sequence). This CDR3 is 12 amino acids long. CDR3 region: CASSPYGGEQYF. The DNA for the CDR3 is TGTGCCAGCAGCCCCTATGGTGGCGAGCAGTACTTC.

A few counts support this clone. The V and J genes are TRBV12-5 and TRBJ1-5, with D possibly matching TRBD1 (6 bases). Germline lookup yields CDR1 LGHNT and CDR2 FRNRAP. Trimming removed 5 bases from V and 7 bases from J, with 15 bases in between. The CDR3 has 14 amino acids. Written as DNA, the CDR3 is TGTGCTAGTGGTCCGCCGACAGGACAACAGCCCCAGCATTTT. Translated, it gives CASGPPTGQQPQHF.

The chain carries TRBV5-4 and TRBJ2-1; possible D gene TRBD2, 6 bases. Trimming pared 0 bases from V and 9 bases from J, leaving 19 bases between. Germline lookup yields CDR1 SGHNT and CDR2 YYREEE (reference sequence). The CDR3 loop spans 16 amino acids. CDR3: CASSLGVGTLMREQFF. The CDR3 coding sequence is TGTGCCAGCAGCTTGGGTGTCGGGACTTTAATGCGTGAGCAGTTCTTC.